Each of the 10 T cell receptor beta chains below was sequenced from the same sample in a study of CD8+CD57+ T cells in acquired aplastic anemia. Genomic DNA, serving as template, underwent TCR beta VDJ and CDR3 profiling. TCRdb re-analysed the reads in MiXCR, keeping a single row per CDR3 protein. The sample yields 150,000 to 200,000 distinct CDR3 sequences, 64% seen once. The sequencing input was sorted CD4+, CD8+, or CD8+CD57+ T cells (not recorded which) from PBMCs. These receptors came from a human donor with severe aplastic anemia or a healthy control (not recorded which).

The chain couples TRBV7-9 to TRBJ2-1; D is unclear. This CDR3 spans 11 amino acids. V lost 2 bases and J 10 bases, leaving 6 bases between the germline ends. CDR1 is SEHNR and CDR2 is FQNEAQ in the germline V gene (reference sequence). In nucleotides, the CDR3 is TGTGCCAGCAGCTTATCAACCGAGCAGTTCTTC. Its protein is CASSLSTEQFF.

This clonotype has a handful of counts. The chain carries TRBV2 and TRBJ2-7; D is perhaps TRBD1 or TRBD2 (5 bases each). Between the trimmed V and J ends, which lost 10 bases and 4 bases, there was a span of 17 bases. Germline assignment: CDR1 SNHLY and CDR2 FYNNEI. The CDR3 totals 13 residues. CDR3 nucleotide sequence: TGTGCCATCCGACTGGGACGTGCTTACGAGCAGTACTTC. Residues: CAIRLGRAYEQYF.

The CDR3 here is CASSSGTDTYEQYF. CDR3 DNA: TGTGCCAGCAGCTCCGGGACAGACACCTACGAGCAGTACTTC. V usage is TRBV7-3 and J usage is TRBJ2-7, with TRBD1 matching over 7 bases. This CDR3 has 14 amino acids. Germline V gives CDR1 SGHTA, CDR2 FQGTGA. V lost 4 bases to trimming and J lost 2 bases; unmatched junction nucleotides: 5.

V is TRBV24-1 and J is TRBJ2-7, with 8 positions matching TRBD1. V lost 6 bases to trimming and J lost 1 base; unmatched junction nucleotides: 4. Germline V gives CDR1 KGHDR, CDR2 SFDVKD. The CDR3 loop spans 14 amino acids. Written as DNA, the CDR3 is TGTGCCACCAGTAAGGGACAGGAGTCCTACGAGCAGTACTTC. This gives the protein CATSKGQESYEQYF.

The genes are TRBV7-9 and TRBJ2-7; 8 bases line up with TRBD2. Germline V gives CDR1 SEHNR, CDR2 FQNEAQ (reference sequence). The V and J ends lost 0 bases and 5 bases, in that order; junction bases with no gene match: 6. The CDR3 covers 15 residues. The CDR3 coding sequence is TGTGCCAGCAGCTTAGCATCCGGGAGGGTTAACGAGCAGTACTTC. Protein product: CASSLASGRVNEQYF.

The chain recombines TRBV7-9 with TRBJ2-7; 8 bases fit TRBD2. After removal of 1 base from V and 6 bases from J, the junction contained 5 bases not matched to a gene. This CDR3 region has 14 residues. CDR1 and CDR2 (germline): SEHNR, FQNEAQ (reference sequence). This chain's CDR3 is CASSLGRGACEQYF. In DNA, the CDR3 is TGTGCCAGCAGCTTAGGGCGGGGGGCCTGCGAGCAGTACTTC.

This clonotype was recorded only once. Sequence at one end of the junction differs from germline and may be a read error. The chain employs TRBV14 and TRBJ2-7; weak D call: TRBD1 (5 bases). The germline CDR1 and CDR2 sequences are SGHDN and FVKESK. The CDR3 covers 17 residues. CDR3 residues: CASSQDELGRTPYGQYF. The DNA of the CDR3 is TGTGCCAGCAGCCAAGACGAGTTGGGCAGGACACCTTACGGGCAGTACTTC. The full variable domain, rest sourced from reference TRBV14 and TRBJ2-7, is EAGVTQFPSHSVIEKGQTVTLRCDPISGHDNLYWYRRVMGKEIKFLLHFVKESKQDESGMPNNRFLAERTGGTYSTLKVQPAELEDSGVYFCASSQDELGRTPYGQYFGPGTRLTVT.

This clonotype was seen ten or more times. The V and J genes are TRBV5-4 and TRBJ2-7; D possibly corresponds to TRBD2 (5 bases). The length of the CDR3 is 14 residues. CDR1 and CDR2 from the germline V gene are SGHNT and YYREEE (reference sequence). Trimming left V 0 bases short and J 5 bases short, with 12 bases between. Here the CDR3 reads CASSLGLALNEQYF. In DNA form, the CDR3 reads TGTGCCAGCAGCTTGGGCCTAGCTCTCAACGAGCAGTACTTC.

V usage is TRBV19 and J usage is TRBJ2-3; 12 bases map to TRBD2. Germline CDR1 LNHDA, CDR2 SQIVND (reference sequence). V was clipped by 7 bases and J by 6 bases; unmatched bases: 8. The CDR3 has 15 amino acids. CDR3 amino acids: CASTGLAGGVDTQYF. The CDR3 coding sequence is TGTGCCAGTACCGGCCTAGCGGGGGGGGTGGATACGCAGTATTTT.

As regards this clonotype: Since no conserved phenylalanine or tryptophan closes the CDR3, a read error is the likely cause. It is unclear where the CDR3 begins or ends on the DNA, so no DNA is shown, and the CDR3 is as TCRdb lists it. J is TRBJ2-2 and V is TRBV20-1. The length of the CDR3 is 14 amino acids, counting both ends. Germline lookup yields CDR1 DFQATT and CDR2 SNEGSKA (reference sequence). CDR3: CSAIDSANTGELVL.